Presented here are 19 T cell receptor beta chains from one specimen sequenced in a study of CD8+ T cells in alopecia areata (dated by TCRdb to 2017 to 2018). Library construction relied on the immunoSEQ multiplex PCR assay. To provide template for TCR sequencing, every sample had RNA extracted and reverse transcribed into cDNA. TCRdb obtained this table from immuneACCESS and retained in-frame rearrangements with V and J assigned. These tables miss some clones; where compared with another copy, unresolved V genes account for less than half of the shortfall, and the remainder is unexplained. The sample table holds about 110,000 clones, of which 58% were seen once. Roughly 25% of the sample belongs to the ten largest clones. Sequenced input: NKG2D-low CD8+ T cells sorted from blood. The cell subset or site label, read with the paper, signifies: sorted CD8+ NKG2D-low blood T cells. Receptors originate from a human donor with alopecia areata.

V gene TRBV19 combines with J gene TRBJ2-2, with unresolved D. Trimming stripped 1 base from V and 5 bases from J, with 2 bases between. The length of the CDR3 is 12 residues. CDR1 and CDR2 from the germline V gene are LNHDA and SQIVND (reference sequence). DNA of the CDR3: TGTGCCAGTAGTATAGGGACCGGGGAGCTGTTTTTT. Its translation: CASSIGTGELFF.

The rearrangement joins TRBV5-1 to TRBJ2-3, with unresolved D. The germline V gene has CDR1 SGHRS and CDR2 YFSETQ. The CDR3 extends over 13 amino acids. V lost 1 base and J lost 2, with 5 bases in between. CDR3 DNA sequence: TGCGCCAGCAGCTTGTCCCCCACAGATACGCAGTATTTT. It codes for CASSLSPTDTQYF.

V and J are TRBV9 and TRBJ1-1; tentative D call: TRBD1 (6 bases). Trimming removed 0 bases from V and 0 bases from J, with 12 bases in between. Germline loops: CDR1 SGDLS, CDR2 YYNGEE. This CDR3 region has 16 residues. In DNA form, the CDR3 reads TGTGCCAGCAGCGTAGAGGGGGAGGGGGTGAACACTGAAGCTTTCTTT. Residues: CASSVEGEGVNTEAFF. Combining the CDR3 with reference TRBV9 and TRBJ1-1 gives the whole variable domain DSGVTQTPKHLITATGQRVTLRCSPRSGDLSVYWYQQSLDQGLQFLIQYYNGEERAKGNILERFSAQQFPDLHSELNLSSLELGDSALYFCASSVEGEGVNTEAFFGQGTRLTVV.

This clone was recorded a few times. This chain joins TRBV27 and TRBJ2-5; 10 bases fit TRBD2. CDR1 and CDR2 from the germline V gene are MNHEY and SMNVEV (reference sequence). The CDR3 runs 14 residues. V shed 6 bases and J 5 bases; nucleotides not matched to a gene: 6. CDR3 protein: CASRASGSSETQYF. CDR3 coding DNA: TGTGCCAGCAGGGCTAGCGGGAGTTCCGAGACCCAGTACTTC.

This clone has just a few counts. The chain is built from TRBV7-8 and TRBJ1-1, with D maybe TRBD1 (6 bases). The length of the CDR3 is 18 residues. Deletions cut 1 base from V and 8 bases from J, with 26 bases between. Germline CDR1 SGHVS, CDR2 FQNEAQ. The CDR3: CASSLEGEFRGTSPEAFF. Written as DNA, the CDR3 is TGTGCCAGCAGCTTAGAGGGGGAGTTCAGAGGGACTTCTCCCGAAGCTTTCTTT.

DNA of the CDR3: TGTGCCAGCAGCTTAGAAGAATTCCCGGGTAATCAGCCCCAGCATTTT. It encodes CASSLEEFPGNQPQHF. The rearrangement links TRBV11-2 to TRBJ1-5, with unresolved D. The CDR3 runs 16 residues. Looked up from germline, CDR1 is SGHAT and CDR2 is FQNNGV. V was clipped by 0 bases and J by 4 bases, with 13 bases between them.

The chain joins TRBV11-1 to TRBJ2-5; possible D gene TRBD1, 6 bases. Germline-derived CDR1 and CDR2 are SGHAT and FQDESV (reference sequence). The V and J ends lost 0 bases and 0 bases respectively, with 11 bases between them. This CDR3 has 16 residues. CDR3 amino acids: CASSLAHRDNQETQYF. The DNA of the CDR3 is TGTGCCAGCAGCTTAGCACACAGGGACAACCAAGAGACCCAGTACTTC.

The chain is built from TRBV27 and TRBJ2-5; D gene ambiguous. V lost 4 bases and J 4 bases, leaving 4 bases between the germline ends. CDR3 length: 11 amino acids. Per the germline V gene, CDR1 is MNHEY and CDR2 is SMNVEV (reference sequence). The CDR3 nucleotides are TGTGCCAGCAGTTATGGAGAGACCCAGTACTTC. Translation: CASSYGETQYF.

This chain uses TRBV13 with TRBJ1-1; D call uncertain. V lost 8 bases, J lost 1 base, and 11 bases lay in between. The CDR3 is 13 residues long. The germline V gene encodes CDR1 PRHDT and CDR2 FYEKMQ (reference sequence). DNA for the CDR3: TGTGCCAGCTCGGGCATAAAGAACACTGAAGCTTTCTTT. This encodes CASSGIKNTEAFF.

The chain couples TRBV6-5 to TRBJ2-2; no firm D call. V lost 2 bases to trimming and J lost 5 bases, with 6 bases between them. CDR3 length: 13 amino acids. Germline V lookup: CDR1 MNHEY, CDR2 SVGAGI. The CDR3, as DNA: TGTGCCAGCAGTTACGGTATAACCGGGGAGCTGTTTTTT. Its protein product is CASSYGITGELFF.

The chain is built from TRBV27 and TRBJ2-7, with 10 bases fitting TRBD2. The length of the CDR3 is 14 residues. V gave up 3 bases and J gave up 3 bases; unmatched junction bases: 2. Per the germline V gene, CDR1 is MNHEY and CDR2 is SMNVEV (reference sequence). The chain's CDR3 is CASSFTSGNYEQYF. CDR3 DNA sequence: TGTGCCAGCAGTTTTACTAGCGGGAACTACGAGCAGTACTTC.

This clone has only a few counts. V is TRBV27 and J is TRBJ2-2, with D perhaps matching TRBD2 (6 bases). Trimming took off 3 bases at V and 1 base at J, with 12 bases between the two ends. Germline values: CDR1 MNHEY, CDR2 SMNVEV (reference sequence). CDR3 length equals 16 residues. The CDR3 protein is CASSFPGLMNTGELFF. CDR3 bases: TGTGCCAGCAGTTTCCCGGGACTCATGAACACCGGGGAGCTGTTTTTT.

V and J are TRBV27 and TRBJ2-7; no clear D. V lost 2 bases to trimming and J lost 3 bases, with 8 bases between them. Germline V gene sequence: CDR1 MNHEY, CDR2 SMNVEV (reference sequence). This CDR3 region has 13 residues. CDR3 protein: CASSLRAYYEQYF. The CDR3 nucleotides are TGTGCCAGCAGTTTACGAGCCTACTACGAGCAGTACTTC.

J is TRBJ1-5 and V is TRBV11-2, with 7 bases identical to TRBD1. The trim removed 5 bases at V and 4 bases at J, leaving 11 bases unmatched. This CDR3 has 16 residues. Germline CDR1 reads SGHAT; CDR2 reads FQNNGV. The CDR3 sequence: CASSLQVGQVNQPQHF. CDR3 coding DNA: TGTGCCAGCAGCCTACAAGTCGGACAGGTAAATCAGCCCCAGCATTTT.

The CDR3 loop is CASSTDWLTGELFF. Written as DNA, the CDR3 is TGTGCCAGCAGCACGGACTGGCTCACCGGGGAGCTGTTTTTT. The J gene is TRBJ2-2, the V gene TRBV7-9; possibly TRBD2 for D (5 bases). The CDR3 has 14 amino acids. The germline CDR1 and CDR2 sequences are SEHNR and FQNEAQ (reference sequence). With 5 bases removed from V and 4 bases from J, the gap between germline ends came to 11 bases.

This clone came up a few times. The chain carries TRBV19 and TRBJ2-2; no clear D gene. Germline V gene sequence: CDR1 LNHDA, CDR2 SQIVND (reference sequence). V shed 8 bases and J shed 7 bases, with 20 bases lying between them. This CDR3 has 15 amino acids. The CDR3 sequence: CASPSKDTLGGELFF. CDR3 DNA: TGTGCCAGTCCCTCTAAAGACACTCTAGGCGGGGAGCTGTTTTTT.

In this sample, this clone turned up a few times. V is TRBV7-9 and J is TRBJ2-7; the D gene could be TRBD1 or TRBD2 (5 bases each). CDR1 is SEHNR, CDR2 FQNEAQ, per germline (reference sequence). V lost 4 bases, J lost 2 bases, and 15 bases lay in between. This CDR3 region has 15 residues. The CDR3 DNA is TGTGCCAGCAGCTATCCGGGACGGGTCGCCTACGAGCAGTACTTC. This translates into CASSYPGRVAYEQYF.

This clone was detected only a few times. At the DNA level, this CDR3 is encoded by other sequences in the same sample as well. The DNA of the CDR3 is TGCAGCGTTGCCGGCAGCTCCTACAATGAGCAGTTCTTC. It translates to CSVAGSSYNEQFF. The chain couples TRBV29-1 to TRBJ2-1; D is uncertain. The CDR3 loop spans 13 amino acids. Trimming removed 4 bases at V and 0 bases at J, with 7 bases between. Germline V lookup: CDR1 SQVTM, CDR2 ANQGSEA.

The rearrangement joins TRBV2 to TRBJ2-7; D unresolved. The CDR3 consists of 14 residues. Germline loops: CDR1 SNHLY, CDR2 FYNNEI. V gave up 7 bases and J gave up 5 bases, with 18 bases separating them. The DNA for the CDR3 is TGTGCCAGCAAGCGTAACCCGGTGGGTGACGAGCAGTACTTC. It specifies CASKRNPVGDEQYF. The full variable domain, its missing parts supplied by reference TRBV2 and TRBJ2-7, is EPEVTQTPSHQVTQMGQEVILRCVPISNHLYFYWYRQILGQKVEFLVSFYNNEISEKSEIFDDQFSVERPDGSNFTLKIRSTKLEDSAMYFCASKRNPVGDEQYFGPGTRLTVT.